This T cell receptor (delta chain) emerged from a study of Vδ1+ human thymocytes. General study findings and limits: In the thymus, TRG and TRD repertoires looked highly polyclonal with Gaussian CDR3 lengths. Despite high sort purity, roughly 20% of thymic T cell receptor delta sequences were Vdelta2. TRG sequences recurred across donors, whereas TRD sequences stayed essentially private.

Per germline, CDR1 TSWWSYY and CDR2 QGS. V shed 4 bases, J shed 0 bases, and the junction held 18 bases outside the gene matches. The CDR3 has 21 residues. This clone was counted a few times. The antigen remains unidentified. The template was reverse-transcribed extracted RNA. CDR3 amplicons came from multiplex PCR with pooled V-gene forward and constant-region reverse primers. TCRdb reprocessed the multiplex PCR reads using CATT. The sample contains tens of thousands of delta-chain clones, about 8% of which appear only once. After alphabeta T cell depletion, CD3+ Vdelta1+ Vdelta2- thymocytes were sorted.

The sample comprised Vdelta1+ gamma-delta thymocytes from the thymus. Subset in this sample: FACS-sorted CD3+ TCRalphabeta- TCRVdelta1+ TCRVdelta2- thymocytes. The chain links TRDV1 to TRDJ1; TRDD3 matches at 12 bases. This sequence was found in a child under three years old who had congenital heart surgery. The chain's CDR3 is CALGVHLPYWGIPRYTDKLIF. CDR3 DNA sequence: TGTGCTCTTGGGGTGCACCTTCCGTACTGGGGGATACCCAGGTACACCGATAAACTCATCTTT.